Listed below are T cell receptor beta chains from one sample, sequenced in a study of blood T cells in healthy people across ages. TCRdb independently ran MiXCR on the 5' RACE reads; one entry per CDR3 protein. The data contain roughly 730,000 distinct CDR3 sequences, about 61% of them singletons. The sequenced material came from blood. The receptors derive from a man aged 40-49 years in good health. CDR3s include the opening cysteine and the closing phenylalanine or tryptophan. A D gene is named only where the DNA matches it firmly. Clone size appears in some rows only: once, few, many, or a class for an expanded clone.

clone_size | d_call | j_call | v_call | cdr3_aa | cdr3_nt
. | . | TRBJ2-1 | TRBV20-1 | CSARDDRQGNEQFF | TGCAGTGCTAGAGATGACAGGCAAGGCAATGAGCAGTTCTTC
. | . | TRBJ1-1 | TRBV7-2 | CASSLRMGAPTEAFF | TGTGCCAGCAGCTTAAGAATGGGGGCGCCCACTGAAGCTTTCTTT
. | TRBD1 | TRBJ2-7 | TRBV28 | CASSLKVLGTGKDKQYF | TGTGCCAGCAGTTTAAAGGTTCTGGGGACAGGGAAGGACAAGCAGTACTTC
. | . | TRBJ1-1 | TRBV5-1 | CASSLNPWDTEAFF | TGCGCCAGCAGCTTGAACCCCTGGGACACTGAAGCTTTCTTT
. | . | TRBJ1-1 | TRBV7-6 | CASRRTANTEAFF | TGTGCCAGCCGCCGAACAGCGAACACTGAAGCTTTCTTT
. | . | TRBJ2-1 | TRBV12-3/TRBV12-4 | CATAPGNNEQFF | TGTGCCACCGCACCGGGGAACAATGAGCAGTTCTTC
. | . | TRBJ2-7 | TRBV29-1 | CSVLPGVYNEQYF | TGCAGCGTTTTACCGGGGGTTTACAATGAGCAGTACTTC
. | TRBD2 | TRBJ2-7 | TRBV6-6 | CASSWGTGTSGSYEQYF | TGTGCCAGCAGTTGGGGCACCGGGACTAGCGGCTCCTACGAGCAGTACTTC
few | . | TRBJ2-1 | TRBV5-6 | CASRAQAEQFF | TGTGCCAGCAGGGCCCAAGCCGAGCAGTTCTTC
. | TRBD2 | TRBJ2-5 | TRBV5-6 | CASSFGLARPQETQYF | TGTGCCAGCAGCTTTGGACTAGCGAGACCACAAGAGACACAGTACTTC
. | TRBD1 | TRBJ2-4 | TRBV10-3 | CAISESKPGTGKNIQYF | TGTGCCATCAGTGAGTCGAAGCCCGGGACAGGGAAAAACATTCAGTACTTC
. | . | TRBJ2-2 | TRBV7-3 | CASSRDRTDTGELFF | TGTGCCAGCAGCCGCGACAGGACGGACACCGGGGAGCTGTTTTTT
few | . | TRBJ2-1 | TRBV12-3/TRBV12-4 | CASSLGVWNEQFF | TGTGCCAGCAGTTTAGGAGTGTGGAATGAGCAGTTCTTC
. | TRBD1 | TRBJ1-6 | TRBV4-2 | CASSQGRGRDSPLHF | TGTGCCAGCAGCCAAGGGAGGGGGCGGGATTCACCCCTCCACTTT
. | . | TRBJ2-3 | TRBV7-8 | CASTKTGPTDTQYF | TGTGCCAGCACCAAAACCGGACCCACAGATACGCAGTATTTT
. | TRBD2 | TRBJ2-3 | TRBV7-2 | CASSQTSGGRDTQYF | TGTGCCAGCAGCCAGACTAGCGGGGGTCGAGATACGCAGTATTTT
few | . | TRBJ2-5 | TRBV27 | CASSFLPTVQETQYF | TGTGCCAGCAGTTTCCTCCCGACTGTACAAGAGACCCAGTACTTC
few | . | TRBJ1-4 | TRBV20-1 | CSARDAEIATNEKLFF | TGCAGTGCTAGAGATGCAGAAATTGCAACTAATGAAAAACTGTTTTTT
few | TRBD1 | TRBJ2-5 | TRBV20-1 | CSAGQGHNEQYF | TGCAGTGCTGGACAGGGGCACAATGAGCAGTACTTC
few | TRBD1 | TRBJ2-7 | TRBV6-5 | CASRRGQGLYEQYF | TGTGCCAGCAGAAGGGGACAGGGCCTCTACGAGCAGTACTTC
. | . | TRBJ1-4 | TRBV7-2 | CASSEDGTNEKLFF | TGTGCCAGCAGCGAGGACGGAACTAATGAAAAACTGTTTTTT
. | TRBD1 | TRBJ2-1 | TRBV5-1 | CASSFDRGDYNEQFF | TGCGCCAGCAGCTTCGACAGGGGGGATTACAATGAGCAGTTCTTC
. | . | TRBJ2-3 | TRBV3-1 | CASSDPGAGDTQYF | TGTGCCAGCAGCGATCCGGGAGCAGGAGATACGCAGTATTTT
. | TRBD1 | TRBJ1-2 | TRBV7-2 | CASSQRQGRGYSYTF | TGTGCCAGCAGCCAAAGACAGGGGCGGGGCTATAGCTACACCTTC
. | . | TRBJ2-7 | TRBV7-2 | CASSPDLRQSEQYF | TGTGCCAGCAGCCCAGATCTTCGGCAGTCCGAGCAGTACTTC
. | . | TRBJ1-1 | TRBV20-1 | CSARDHGPTANAEAFF | TGCAGTGCTAGAGATCATGGTCCTACGGCGAACGCTGAAGCTTTCTTT
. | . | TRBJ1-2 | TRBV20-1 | CSARVDNRDSAYGYTF | TGCAGTGCTAGAGTCGATAACAGGGATTCTGCCTATGGCTACACCTTC
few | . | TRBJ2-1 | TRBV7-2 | CASSLTSGVYQYNEQFF | TGTGCCAGCAGCTTAACGTCCGGGGTGTACCAATACAATGAGCAGTTCTTC
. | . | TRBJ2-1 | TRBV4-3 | CAGSFPPGASYNEQFF | TGCGCCGGCAGCTTCCCACCAGGGGCCTCCTACAATGAGCAGTTCTTC
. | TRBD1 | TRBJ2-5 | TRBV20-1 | CSASQGVFRETQYF | TGCAGTGCTAGTCAGGGGGTCTTTAGAGAGACCCAGTACTTC
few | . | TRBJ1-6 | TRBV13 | CASSLDRTYSPLHF | TGTGCCAGCAGCTTAGACAGAACATATTCACCCCTCCACTTT
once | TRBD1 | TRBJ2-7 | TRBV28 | CASTGGQGVSEQYF | TGTGCCAGCACTGGGGGCCAGGGGGTCTCTGAGCAGTACTTC
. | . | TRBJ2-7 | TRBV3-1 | CASSRGGDEQYF | TGTGCCAGCTCCAGGGGTGGCGACGAGCAGTACTTC
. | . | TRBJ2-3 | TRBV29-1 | CSVETRARATQYF | TGCAGCGTTGAGACGCGCGCCAGGGCGACGCAGTATTTT
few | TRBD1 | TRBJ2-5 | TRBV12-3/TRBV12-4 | CASRVTGEETQYF | TGTGCCAGCAGGGTCACAGGGGAAGAGACCCAGTACTTC
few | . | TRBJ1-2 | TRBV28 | CASSPVGGGYGYTF | TGTGCCAGCAGCCCGGTGGGGGGCGGCTATGGCTACACCTTC
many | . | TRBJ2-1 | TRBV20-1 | CSADLVNEQFF | TGCAGTGCGGACTTGGTCAATGAGCAGTTCTTC
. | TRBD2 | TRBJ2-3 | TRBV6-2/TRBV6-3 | CASSTSGRLDTQYF | TGTGCCAGCAGTACTAGCGGGAGATTGGATACGCAGTATTTT
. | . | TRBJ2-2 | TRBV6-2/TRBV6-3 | CASSLEDITNTGELFF | TGTGCCAGCAGTTTGGAGGACATTACTAACACCGGGGAGCTGTTTTTT
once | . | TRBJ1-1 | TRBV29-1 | CSVLRKLNTEAFF | TGCAGCGTCCTTAGGAAGCTGAACACTGAAGCTTTCTTT
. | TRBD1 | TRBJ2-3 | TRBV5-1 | CASSLADRDADTQYF | TGCGCCAGCAGCTTGGCGGACAGGGATGCAGATACGCAGTATTTT
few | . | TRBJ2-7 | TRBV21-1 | CASSLPRFERASYEQYF | TGTGCCAGCAGCCTCCCCCGTTTTGAGCGGGCCTCCTACGAGCAGTACTTC
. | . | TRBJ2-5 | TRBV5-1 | CASSLLGSETQYF | TGCGCCAGCAGCTTGTTGGGGTCAGAGACCCAGTACTTC
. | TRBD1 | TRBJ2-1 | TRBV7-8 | CASSSQGNTWYNEQFF | TGTGCCAGCAGCTCACAGGGGAATACGTGGTACAATGAGCAGTTCTTC
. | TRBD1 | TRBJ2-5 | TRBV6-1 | CASSGTGGNWETQYF | TGTGCCAGCAGCGGAACAGGGGGGAACTGGGAGACCCAGTACTTC
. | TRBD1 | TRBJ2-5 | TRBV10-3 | CAINSGTEETQYF | TGTGCCATCAATTCCGGGACAGAAGAGACCCAGTACTTC
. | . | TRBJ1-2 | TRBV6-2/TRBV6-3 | CASSLWTDLRGGTF | TGTGCCAGCAGTCTCTGGACAGACCTTAGGGGAGGCACCTTC